Below, 16 T cell receptor beta chains from the same sample are listed, as sequenced in a study of blood T cells in healthy people across ages. Through a sample-barcoded 5' primer and a J-beta primer mix, a second PCR was run for roughly 7 to 11 cycles. Each CDR3 protein gets one entry after TCRdb re-called the 5' RACE reads with MiXCR. The sample lists 1.2 million to 1.5 million distinct CDR3 sequences, approximately 63% occurring once. The sequencing input was blood. The receptors were gathered from a man between 18 and 29 years old in good health.

The rearrangement links TRBV15 to TRBJ2-1, with 7 nucleotides matching TRBD2. Looked up from germline, CDR1 is LNHNV and CDR2 is YYDKDF (reference sequence). The CDR3 is 16 amino acids. The ends lost 1 base at V and 5 bases at J; junction bases unmatched: 8. The CDR3, as DNA: TGTGCCACCAGCAGAGCCGTGCGGGAGATCAACAATGAGCAGTTCTTC. This sequence encodes CATSRAVREINNEQFF.

V is TRBV10-1 and J is TRBJ1-1; 8 positions agree with TRBD1. Germline CDR1 reads WNHNN; CDR2 reads SYGVQD (reference sequence). Trimming took 6 bases from V and 3 from J; bases not matched to a gene: 3. The CDR3 has 13 amino acids. CDR3 sequence reads: CASSRTGHTEAFF. CDR3 sequence (DNA): TGCGCCAGCAGCCGGACAGGGCACACTGAAGCTTTCTTT.

The chain recombines TRBV6-6 with TRBJ2-7; 8 bases map to TRBD2. CDR1 MNHNY and CDR2 SVGAGI come from the germline V gene (reference sequence). V was pared by 6 bases and J by 0 bases, with 7 bases of the junction left unmatched. CDR3 length equals 15 residues. CDR3 in amino acids: CASRTTSGASYEQYF. The CDR3 DNA reads as TGTGCCAGCAGAACCACTAGCGGTGCCTCCTACGAGCAGTACTTC.

This chain joins TRBV12-3 or TRBV12-4 and TRBJ2-7; TRBD2 matches at 9 bases. J lost 3 bases, V lost 6 bases, and 6 bases had no gene match. CDR3 length: 14 amino acids. CDR3 protein: CASSVAGVSYEQYF. In DNA, the CDR3 is TGTGCCAGCAGCGTAGCGGGAGTGAGCTACGAGCAGTACTTC.

CDR3 sequence: CSVEEEAGLAETQYF. CDR3 coding DNA: TGCAGCGTTGAAGAGGAAGCGGGACTAGCAGAGACCCAGTACTTC. V and J are TRBV29-1 and TRBJ2-5; 9 bases are shared with TRBD2. Germline V gives CDR1 SQVTM, CDR2 ANQGSEA. CDR3 length equals 15 residues. With 0 bases clipped from V and 4 bases from J, the junction kept 6 bases outside the gene matches.

The CDR3 loop is CASSSQTGHTEAFF. CDR3 coding DNA: TGTGCCAGCAGTTCGCAGACAGGGCACACTGAAGCTTTCTTT. The V gene is TRBV6-2 or TRBV6-3, the J gene TRBJ1-1; TRBD1 agrees at 7 bases. V lost 4 bases and J lost 3; bases outside the gene matches: 5. This CDR3 region has 14 residues. From germline, CDR1 is MNHEY and CDR2 SVGEGT.

This chain connects TRBV20-1 to TRBJ2-5; TRBD1 might be the D (6 bases). Germline CDR1 reads DFQATT; CDR2 reads SNEGSKA (reference sequence). The CDR3 consists of 14 residues. Between the trimmed V and J ends, which lost 5 bases and 5 bases, there was a span of 18 bases. The CDR3 protein is CSASPPRGGETQYF. The CDR3 region has the DNA TGCAGTGCTTCCCCCCCGCGAGGGGGTGAGACCCAGTACTTC.

V and J are TRBV6-5 and TRBJ1-4, with D unresolved. V shed 5 bases and J shed 6 bases, with 7 bases lying between them. The CDR3 spans 12 residues. From germline, CDR1 is MNHEY and CDR2 SVGAGI. The CDR3 sequence is CASSVGDEKLFF. Written as DNA, the CDR3 is TGTGCCAGCAGTGTTGGGGATGAAAAACTGTTTTTT.

The chain has TRBV20-1 and TRBJ1-1; TRBD1 aligns across 7 bases. The ends lost 6 bases at V and 1 base at J; junction bases unmatched: 14. Germline-derived CDR1 and CDR2 are DFQATT and SNEGSKA (reference sequence). The CDR3 spans 16 residues. The CDR3 loop is CSAQGTASWKNTEAFF. The CDR3, as DNA: TGCAGTGCCCAAGGGACAGCCTCATGGAAGAACACTGAAGCTTTCTTT.

The J gene is TRBJ2-7, the V gene TRBV4-3; 12 bases line up with TRBD2. Trimming took 0 bases from V and 7 from J; bases not matched to a gene: 7. The CDR3 extends over 16 amino acids. Germline lookup yields CDR1 LGHNA and CDR2 YSLEER. The CDR3 loop reads CASSQDLGLAGSEQYF. The CDR3 DNA follows: TGCGCCAGCAGCCAAGATCTAGGACTAGCGGGGAGTGAGCAGTACTTC.

In its sample, this clonotype was seen a few times. DNA of the CDR3: TGTGCTAGTGGTTTGCCTACTACAGGGCTCGGGTATACGCAGTATTTT. The encoded protein is CASGLPTTGLGYTQYF. This chain links TRBV12-5 with TRBJ2-3; D might be TRBD1 (6 bases). Germline CDR1 LGHNT, CDR2 FRNRAP. V shed 2 bases and J shed 7 bases, with 19 bases lying between them. The CDR3 extends over 16 amino acids.

This clonotype was found once. The V and J genes are TRBV5-6 and TRBJ2-7; D gene uncertain. Germline V gene lookup returns CDR1 SGHDT and CDR2 YYEEEE. This CDR3 has 16 residues. With 3 bases removed from V and 0 bases from J, the gap between germline ends came to 16 bases. The CDR3 here is CASSSPGELNSYEQYF. In nucleotides, the CDR3 is TGTGCCAGCAGCTCTCCCGGAGAGTTGAACTCCTACGAGCAGTACTTC.

This clonotype has a handful of counts. J is TRBJ2-7 and V is TRBV6-5; D is unclear. V was trimmed by 6 bases and J by 4 bases, leaving 10 bases between them. Germline V gene lookup returns CDR1 MNHEY and CDR2 SVGAGI. The CDR3 sequence is 12 residues long. CDR3 region: CASRTPHYEQYF. The CDR3 DNA is TGTGCCAGCAGAACCCCTCATTACGAGCAGTACTTC.

The chain joins TRBV11-2 to TRBJ2-7; tentatively, D is TRBD2 (5 bases). Germline CDR1 is SGHAT and CDR2 is FQNNGV. This CDR3 is built from 14 residues. V was shortened by 3 bases and J by 7 bases, with 16 bases between the two germline ends. CDR3 amino acids: CASSLMRVGDEQYF. CDR3 sequence (DNA): TGTGCCAGCAGCTTGATGAGGGTTGGCGATGAGCAGTACTTC.

The chain uses TRBV15 and TRBJ2-5, with D perhaps assigned TRBD1 or TRBD2 (5 bases each). The V gene's germline CDR1 is LNHNV and CDR2 YYDKDF (reference sequence). This CDR3 has 15 amino acids. V was clipped by 0 bases and J by 7 bases, with 15 bases between them. CDR3 loop: CATSRDPTGRATQYF. The CDR3 DNA follows: TGTGCCACCAGCAGAGATCCGACGGGGCGGGCGACCCAGTACTTC.

V and J are TRBV4-1 and TRBJ2-6, with 8 bases aligning to TRBD1. CDR3 length: 20 residues. Trimming cost V 0 bases and J 4 bases; bases outside gene matches: 14. CDR1 and CDR2 (germline): MGHRA, YSYEKL. Written as DNA, the CDR3 is TGCGCCAGCAGCCAAGAAAATCAACTAAAACAGGGGGTAGGGGCCAACGTCCTGACTTTC. Encoded protein: CASSQENQLKQGVGANVLTF.